The source of this T cell receptor (beta chain) is a study of lymphopenia after photon versus proton radiotherapy. Whole-study results and caveats: In patients who died, overall survival fell as post-nadir TCR diversity dropped more. Oligoclonal CD8+ Temra expansion after nadir drove photon patients' diversity drop. Survival link was tested only in deceased patients; proton benefit remains a possibility. Relative stability marked proton patients; photon patients lost diversity and naive cells.

Profiled with immunoSEQ multiplex PCR; TCRdb holds only in-frame clones, not every one. The profile covers 70,000 or so clones, with approximately 90% appearing a single time and 2% to 2.5% taken by the ten largest. On this clone itself: Its antigen is unknown.

Material: peripheral blood, obtained from a patient treated with photon-based radiotherapy. The sequence was obtained from a woman aged 40-49 years with cholangiocarcinoma.

The CDR3 sequence: CASSLGMTDYEQYF. DNA for the CDR3: TGCGCCAGCAGCTTGGGAATGACAGATTACGAGCAGTACTTC. The rearrangement uses TRBV5-1 and TRBJ2-7, with a tentative D call TRBD1 (5 bases). V gave up 0 bases and J gave up 4 bases, with 11 bases separating them. CDR3 length: 14 amino acids. Looked up from germline, CDR1 is SGHRS and CDR2 is YFSETQ.